This T cell receptor (beta chain) was identified during a study of multiple sclerosis patients with progressive multifocal leukoencephalopathy. Time point defined: 5 to 6 months of natalizumab therapy. The CDR3 sequence is 18 residues long. The ends lost 2 bases at V and 2 bases at J; junction bases unmatched: 13. The germline V gene encodes CDR1 SGHAT and CDR2 FQNNGV. A word on this clone: Its antigen is unidentified.

Clones were sequenced by immunoSEQ multiplex PCR, and TCRdb holds only the in-frame ones, with some missing. The sample holds 25,000 to 35,000 clones, roughly 90% seen once. Points from the study as a whole: TRBV and TRBJ usage showed no common pattern when PML developed. Clones expanded at PML were already present before and during natalizumab.

The chain carries TRBV11-2 and TRBJ2-7; 9 bases are a match to TRBD2. This TCR came from a human donor with multiple sclerosis. The sample was PBMCs, taken from a patient treated with natalizumab. CDR3 amino acids: CASSLNSGGGRVTYEQYF. The DNA for the CDR3 is TGTGCCAGCAGCTTAAACTCCGGAGGCGGGAGGGTAACCTACGAGCAGTACTTC.